The sequence of this TCR beta chain was determined in a study of T cells in Graves' hyperthyroidism and ophthalmopathy (dated by TCRdb to about 2019). Regarding the complete study: Peripheral blood samples were taken at the time of initial diagnosis, prior to any treatment. To identify distinguishing TCR V-J signatures, a discovery cohort of some 100 patients was used, comprising 40 to 45 with Graves' ophthalmopathy and 57 with stable Graves' hyperthyroidism. Prospective prediction of ophthalmopathy was tested in an independent validation cohort of approximately 19 hyperthyroidism patients and roughly 16 patients who later progressed to ophthalmopathy. For training and testing, the 100 or so patients in the discovery cohort were randomly divided in a 7:3 ratio. In roughly six Graves' hyperthyroidism patients, the study also compared T-cell repertoires from thyroid tissue with T-cell repertoires from blood. Following sampling, methimazole starting at 30 mg daily was given to hyperthyroidism patients, and high-dose intravenous methylprednisolone was given to ophthalmopathy patients. According to the paper, TCR Vbeta CDR3 sequencing was carried out on 135 peripheral blood samples, which came from fewer than 50 ophthalmopathy, around 74 hyperthyroidism and roughly 17 progressor patients. Findings and caveats that apply to the study as a whole: No statistical method was used to set the sample size in advance, and investigators knew the group allocation. Most expanded thyroid clonotypes (frequency above 0.001) were also found in blood, which suggests that blood repertoires may mirror thyroid immune responses. In validation, progression to ophthalmopathy was predicted by the model with nearly 71% sensitivity and approximately 78% specificity, a median of about 6.8 months before onset. Ophthalmopathy was separated from stable hyperthyroidism by a 13 V-J signature model, with approximately 85% sensitivity and about 81% specificity obtained in cross-validation and 80%/75% obtained in testing.

The CDR1 and CDR2 encoded by the germline V gene are MNHEY and SVGEGT. The CDR3 sequence holds 14 residues, the cysteine and phenylalanine included. CDR3 DNA only is kept here, 42 bases in frame from base 1. V is trimmed back by 2 bases and J by 13 bases, and the junction contains 13 bases that no gene match accounts for. Stable Graves' hyperthyroidism was defined as no progression to ophthalmopathy during 18 months of follow-up. Hyperthyroidism patients were newly diagnosed, had a disease duration of under 2 months, and were aged 18 to 65 years. The study excluded patients with uncontrolled infections, other autoimmune diseases, pregnancy or lactation. Diagnoses were established on the basis of clinical symptoms, serum thyroxine and TRAb, thyroid ultrasound, and orbital computed tomography. PBMCs were separated from roughly 10 ml of fresh peripheral blood using Ficoll-Paque density gradient centrifugation. Total RNA was extracted using Trizol reagent, and RNA quality was assessed on an Agilent 2100 Bioanalyzer.

TCR beta CDR3 regions were amplified from RNA transcripts. For the first round of RT-PCR on the TCR CDR3, the HTBI primer set was used together with the Qiagen OneStep RT-PCR kit. Libraries were constructed in a second round of multiplex PCR, after which size selection and purification were carried out. Libraries were sequenced paired-end with 100 bp reads on an Illumina HiSeq2000. For the original study's pipeline: SOAPnuke was used to process the raw data, removing reads that contained adapters or uncalled bases, had a mean Phred below 15, or lacked an exact match to the constant primer or identifier. High-quality paired reads were merged using COPE v1.2.5, and each unique nucleotide sequence was defined as a clonotype. MiTCR v1.1 was used to align the clonotypes against IMGT TRBV, TRBD and TRBJ reference segments. Analysis was restricted to V-J combinations with a frequency above 0.0001, which covered roughly 99% of repertoires. A TCS score was defined as the ratio between F50 (clonal expansion) and ExV (chaos), using BLOSUM62-based TCRdist between CDR3 peptides within each V-J. Welch's t-statistics and random forest reduced around 520 V-J features to about 12, which were used in a naive Bayes classifier (R e1071). TCRdb handled the public reads itself, with Q25 trimming in fastp and clone calling in MiXCR, and kept productive beta chains. Identical CDR3 protein sequences are pooled into one entry, listed with their most common genes and DNA. TCRdb assigned the V and J calls; the authors' analysis was not used. The sample has 360,000 or so distinct CDR3 sequences on record, about 18% of them singletons. 3% to 4% of the sample is held by the ten biggest clonotypes.

With respect to this clonotype: No antigen is known for it. No qualities accompany the bases; no much larger clone lies one base away.

The sequenced sample consisted of blood. The clonotype was recovered from a woman aged 18-29 years with Graves' hyperthyroidism. In this chain, TRBV6-2 or TRBV6-3 is recombined with TRBJ1-1, with 7 bases aligning to TRBD1. This receptor has the CDR3 CASSYTGQVGSSFF. In nucleotide form, the sequence is TGTGCCAGCAGTTACACCGGACAGGTCGGTTCGAGTTTCTTT.